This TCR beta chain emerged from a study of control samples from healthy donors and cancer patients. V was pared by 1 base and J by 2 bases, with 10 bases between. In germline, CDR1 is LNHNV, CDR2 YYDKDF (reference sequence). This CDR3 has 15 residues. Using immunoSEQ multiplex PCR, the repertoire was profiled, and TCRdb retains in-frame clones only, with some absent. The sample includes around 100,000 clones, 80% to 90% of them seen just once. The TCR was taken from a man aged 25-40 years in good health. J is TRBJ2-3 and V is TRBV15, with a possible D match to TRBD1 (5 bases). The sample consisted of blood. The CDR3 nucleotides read TGTGCCACCAGCAGAGGGGGCACACTCACAGATACGCAGTATTTT. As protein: CATSRGGTLTDTQYF.